This TCR beta chain was sequenced during a study of OX40 agonist ivuxolimab in advanced cancers. Overall study context: Partial responses were recorded for three patients, including one with hepatocellular carcinoma and two with cutaneous melanoma. Regarding the study as a whole: Which antigen the expanded peripheral T cells recognized is unknown. Several nonresponders also turned out to have low normalized T-cell clonal expansion.

This clone appeared a few times. Its target is not known. Sampled blood was obtained at baseline, cycle 4 day 1, and cycle 7 day 1. Generated by immunoSEQ multiplex PCR, the TCRdb table keeps only in-frame clones and is missing some. The table lists about 55,000 clones, around 88% of them singletons. The V gene's germline CDR1 is SEHNR and CDR2 FQNEAQ (reference sequence). V gave up 8 bases and J gave up 5 bases, with 16 bases separating them. The length of the CDR3 is 14 residues. The TCR originated in an adult with an advanced solid tumor such as melanoma, head and neck, liver or kidney cancer. Sequences were derived from CD4+ or CD8+ T cells sorted from blood, sampled in a trial of the OX40 agonist ivuxolimab. The rearrangement uses TRBV7-9 and TRBJ2-1; D is ambiguous. CDR3 bases: TGTGCCAGCTCCCCTTTGGGAAGGCACAATGAGCAGTTCTTC. This encodes CASSPLGRHNEQFF.